Sequencing of this TCR beta chain was carried out in a study of blood T cell repertoires in COVID-19. Study-wide background: Spain, Italy and the United States supplied samples that represented acute and convalescent COVID-19. In each case, the material was cDNA or gDNA derived from T cells, B-cell-depleted T cells, or PBMCs.

Original methodology: Scientists estimated how many nucleated cells there were by amplifying reference gene primers. Clones were sequenced by immunoSEQ multiplex PCR, and TCRdb holds only the in-frame ones, with some missing. From that table come the V and J calls and clone size; the DNA was used to work out D and trimming. The sample yields 25,000 to 35,000 clones, almost 85% seen once. The V end lost 6 bases, the J end lost 6 bases, and 14 bases lay between the germline ends. The germline V gene has CDR1 MNHEY and CDR2 SVGAGI. This CDR3 comprises 13 residues. The receptor was isolated from a man aged 80 or over with active COVID-19. This chain links TRBV6-5 with TRBJ1-2; possibly TRBD1 for D (5 bases). Sequenced input: peripheral blood. CDR3 in DNA: TGTGCCAGCAGGGCCCCTGAGACAGATGGCTACACCTTC. This sequence encodes CASRAPETDGYTF.